This T cell receptor (beta chain) was identified during a study of blood T cells in healthy people across ages. Extraction yielded at least 6 micrograms of total RNA per sample. Study-wide results and limits: Among T cells, TCR beta diversity per million cells dropped roughly linearly as age rose. The donors' CMV status was not determined, possibly confounding changes in expanded clonotypes.

Sample-barcoded 5' priming and a J-beta primer mix drove a second PCR of 7 to 11 cycles. Sequencing yielded, for each sample, at least 2.5 million paired-end reads carrying CDR3. Each CDR3 protein is one row after TCRdb ran MiXCR on the 5' RACE reads. The table lists 600,000 or so distinct CDR3 sequences, 25% to 30% of them singletons. The CDR3 consists of 14 residues. The V gene's germline CDR1 is SGHRS and CDR2 YFSETQ. The V gene end was trimmed by 0 bases and the J gene end by 2 bases; junction bases not matched to a gene: 2. This clonotype has a count of ten or more. Its specificity is unknown. This TCR came from a woman of 80 years or more in good health. V and J are TRBV5-1 and TRBJ2-7, with 7 bases lining up with TRBD2. What was sequenced was blood. CDR3 DNA: TGCGCCAGCAGCTTGGTAGCGGGTGCCTACGAGCAGTACTTC. As protein: CASSLVAGAYEQYF.